This entry lists 26 T cell receptor beta chains sequenced from one sample in a study of Graves' ophthalmopathy and Graves' hyperthyroidism. The authors amplified TCR beta CDR3 regions, and they did so from RNA transcripts for repertoire sequencing. HTBI primers were used in a first-round RT-PCR, which preceded a second-round multiplex PCR. TCRdb reprocessed the multiplex PCR reads via MiXCR and lists one record per CDR3 protein. The sample consists of a few hundred thousand distinct CDR3 sequences, about 17% of them appearing once. The sequenced material came from peripheral blood. The source of these receptors is an adult woman with stable Graves' hyperthyroidism.

Comment on this clonotype: This CDR3 fails to terminate in the conserved phenylalanine or tryptophan, so it likely reflects a read error. The rearrangement joins TRBV19 to TRBJ1-1; 7 bases are a match to TRBD1. CDR1 is LNHDA and CDR2 is SQIVND in the germline V gene (reference sequence). The CDR3 runs to 15 residues. J lost 0 bases, V lost 7 bases, and 8 bases had no gene match. CDR3 DNA sequence: TGTGCCAGTATCGGGAATAGGGGGCTGAACACTGAAGCTTTCTAT. Translating it yields CASIGNRGLNTEAFY.

This clonotype was detected ten times or more. J is TRBJ2-5 and V is TRBV6-5, with 7 bases matching TRBD1. The CDR3 totals 13 residues. V lost 10 bases and J lost 1; bases outside the gene matches: 6. Germline-derived CDR1 and CDR2 are MNHEY and SVGAGI. The CDR3 DNA reads as TGTGCCACCTACTCAGGGGGCCAAGAGACCCAGTACTTC. Encoded protein: CATYSGGQETQYF.

The chain couples TRBV28 to TRBJ2-2, with D perhaps matching TRBD1 (6 bases). The CDR3 is 15 residues long. The germline CDR1 and CDR2 sequences are MDHEN and SYDVKM. V was clipped by 5 bases and J by 2 bases, with 12 bases between them. The chain's CDR3 is CASSGRGHNTGELFF. The CDR3 DNA sequence: TGTGCCAGCAGTGGACGGGGACACAACACCGGGGAGCTGTTTTTT. The full variable domain, with the rest looked up from reference TRBV28 and TRBJ2-2, is DVKVTQSSRYLVKRTGEKVFLECVQDMDHENMFWYRQDPGLGLRLIYFSYDVKMKEKGDIPEGYSVSREKKERFSLILESASTNQTSMYLCASSGRGHNTGELFFGEGSRLTVL.

The chain combines TRBV4-1 with TRBJ2-7, with TRBD2 matching over 9 bases. The CDR3 is 15 residues long. Germline lookup yields CDR1 MGHRA and CDR2 YSYEKL. The J segment lost 5 bases and the V segment lost 3 bases, leaving 8 bases of the junction unmatched. CDR3 loop: CASSHLGLANHEQYF. For the CDR3, the DNA is TGCGCCAGCAGCCACCTAGGACTAGCGAACCACGAGCAGTACTTC.

This clonotype was found many times. The rearrangement uses TRBV15 and TRBJ2-2; D tentatively fits TRBD1 or TRBD2 (5 bases each). The CDR3 extends over 14 amino acids. The germline CDR1 and CDR2 sequences are LNHNV and YYDKDF (reference sequence). Trimming pared 5 bases from V and 3 bases from J, leaving 10 bases between. CDR3 sequence reads: CATSPGRDTGELFF. CDR3 DNA: TGTGCCACCAGCCCGGGACGGGACACCGGGGAGCTGTTTTTT. Drawing the rest from reference TRBV15 and TRBJ2-2, the complete variable domain is DAMVIQNPRYQVTQFGKPVTLSCSQTLNHNVMYWYQQKSSQAPKLLFHYYDKDFNNEADTPDNFQSRRPNTSFCFLDIRSPGLGDTAMYLCATSPGRDTGELFFGEGSRLTVL.

This clonotype was counted at least ten times. This chain uses TRBV4-1 with TRBJ2-2; 7 nucleotides agree with TRBD2. This CDR3 has 17 amino acids. V shed 0 bases and J 0 bases; nucleotides not matched to a gene: 4. Per germline, CDR1 MGHRA and CDR2 YSYEKL. The CDR3 is CASSQEYLAANTGELFF. The DNA for the CDR3 is TGCGCCAGCAGCCAAGAGTACCTAGCGGCGAACACCGGGGAGCTGTTTTTT.

This clonotype was seen at least ten times. The chain couples TRBV20-1 to TRBJ1-2; 7 nucleotides align to TRBD1. Germline values: CDR1 DFQATT, CDR2 SNEGSKA (reference sequence). The J segment lost 2 bases and the V segment lost 5 bases, leaving 8 bases of the junction unmatched. The CDR3 has 14 amino acids. The CDR3 DNA sequence: TGCAGTGCTCGACCACCGGGACAGAACTATGGCTACACCTTC. This encodes CSARPPGQNYGYTF.

As for this clonotype: A much larger clonotype is one base distant, so this may be a read error. The J gene is TRBJ1-1, the V gene TRBV2, with TRBD1 matching 10 bases. CDR1 SNHLY and CDR2 FYNNEI come from the germline V gene. The CDR3 covers 15 residues. The CDR3 is CASQDRGRKNSEAFF. In nucleotides, the CDR3 is TGTGCCAGCCAGGACAGGGGGAGGAAGAACTCTGAAGCTTTCTTT.

There are many counts of this clonotype. The chain links TRBV10-3 to TRBJ2-7; 10 nucleotides agree with TRBD2. The CDR3 spans 13 residues. The germline CDR1 and CDR2 sequences are ENHRY and SYGVKD. V gave up 10 bases and J gave up 5 bases; unmatched junction bases: 8. CDR3 protein: CATHGTSADEQYF. The CDR3 DNA reads TGTGCCACCCACGGGACTAGCGCCGACGAGCAGTACTTC.

Ten or more counts support this clonotype. The rearrangement links TRBV12-5 to TRBJ1-1; D uncertain. The V end lost 2 bases, the J end lost 1 base, and 8 bases lay between the germline ends. Germline V CDR1 and CDR2: LGHNT, FRNRAP. The CDR3 consists of 14 residues. The CDR3 spells CASGLKLTNTEAFF. CDR3 sequence (DNA): TGTGCTAGTGGTTTGAAGTTGACGAACACTGAAGCTTTCTTT. Filled out from reference TRBV12-5 and TRBJ1-1, the complete variable domain reads DARVTQTPRHKVTEMGQEVTMRCQPILGHNTVFWYRQTMMQGLELLAYFRNRAPLDDSGMPKDRFSAEMPDATLATLKIQPSEPRDSAVYFCASGLKLTNTEAFFGQGTRLTVV.

This clonotype showed up many times. The chain uses TRBV28 and TRBJ1-1; 9 positions match TRBD1. The trim removed 6 bases at V and 4 bases at J, leaving 6 bases unmatched. The CDR3 has 14 residues. Germline V gene sequence: CDR1 MDHEN, CDR2 SYDVKM. In DNA, the CDR3 is TGTGCCAGCAGGGACAGGGGAGGGACCACTGAAGCTTTCTTT. This gives the protein CASRDRGGTTEAFF.

This clonotype was seen only once. The chain couples TRBV15 to TRBJ1-1; unclear D gene. Germline V CDR1 and CDR2: LNHNV, YYDKDF (reference sequence). Trimming cost V 1 base and J 7 bases, with 10 bases left between them. CDR3 length: 13 residues. This CDR3 is CATSRGTSGEAFF. As DNA, the CDR3 is TGTGCCACCAGCAGAGGGACTTCGGGTGAAGCTTTCTTT.

The sample holds many counts of this clonotype. The rearrangement uses TRBV11-2 and TRBJ2-5; 8 positions agree with TRBD1. The CDR3 covers 15 residues. Germline CDR1 SGHAT, CDR2 FQNNGV. V lost 5 bases, J lost 5 bases, and 10 bases stayed unmatched. The CDR3, as DNA: TGTGCCAGCAGCCTCCGGACAGGGAGTATGGAGACCCAGTACTTC. It specifies CASSLRTGSMETQYF.

This clonotype was seen many times. The rearrangement uses TRBV9 and TRBJ2-5; D perhaps matches TRBD2 (6 bases). CDR1 SGDLS and CDR2 YYNGEE come from the germline V gene. The CDR3 is 17 amino acids. V lost 0 bases and J lost 1, with 16 bases in between. The CDR3 sequence: CASSVARGRDPQETQYF. Here the CDR3 DNA reads TGTGCCAGCAGCGTAGCCCGGGGGAGAGATCCCCAAGAGACCCAGTACTTC.

The chain combines TRBV11-1 with TRBJ1-2; D not resolved. Germline loops: CDR1 SGHAT, CDR2 FQDESV (reference sequence). V lost 1 base and J 5 bases, leaving 20 bases between the germline ends. This CDR3 is 17 amino acids long. The CDR3 DNA follows: TGTGCCAGCAGCTTAGATGTTGGCTACCCCCCGGGGTATGGCTACACCTTC. It yields the protein CASSLDVGYPPGYGYTF.

In its sample, this clonotype was seen many times. The chain links TRBV20-1 to TRBJ1-1; D not resolved. Trimming took 1 base from V and 1 from J, leaving 19 bases between them. Germline assignment: CDR1 DFQATT and CDR2 SNEGSKA (reference sequence). The CDR3 loop spans 17 amino acids. In DNA, the CDR3 is TGCAGTGCTAGAGCTCTTGGAGTGGACTCTTCGAACACTGAAGCTTTCTTT. It translates to CSARALGVDSSNTEAFF.

The CDR3 coding sequence is TGCGCCAGCACCGAAGCCGGGACAGGTGGAGACATTCAGTACTTC. As protein: CASTEAGTGGDIQYF. The genes are TRBV5-1 and TRBJ2-4, with 8 bases fitting TRBD1. Per germline, CDR1 SGHRS and CDR2 YFSETQ. The V and J ends lost 6 bases and 8 bases, in that order; junction bases with no gene match: 13. The CDR3 spans 15 residues.

This clonotype was detected many times. V gene TRBV28 combines with J gene TRBJ2-4; tentatively, D is TRBD1 (6 bases). Trimming pared 6 bases from V and 0 bases from J, leaving 15 bases between. Per the germline V gene, CDR1 is MDHEN and CDR2 is SYDVKM. CDR3 length equals 16 residues. The CDR3 protein is CASSWTVRLAKNIQYF. The CDR3, as DNA: TGTGCCAGCAGCTGGACAGTAAGACTAGCCAAAAACATTCAGTACTTC. Full variable domain (rest looked up from reference TRBV28 and TRBJ2-4): DVKVTQSSRYLVKRTGEKVFLECVQDMDHENMFWYRQDPGLGLRLIYFSYDVKMKEKGDIPEGYSVSREKKERFSLILESASTNQTSMYLCASSWTVRLAKNIQYFGAGTRLSVL.

There are many counts of this clonotype. The chain carries TRBV2 and TRBJ2-5; 7 bases map to TRBD1. Trimming removed 1 base from V and 2 bases from J; junction bases left unmatched: 4. The CDR3 extends over 15 amino acids. Germline V CDR1 and CDR2: SNHLY, FYNNEI. CDR3 nucleotide sequence: TGTGCCAGCAGTGAAGAATCGACAGGGCAAGAGACCCAGTACTTC. This encodes CASSEESTGQETQYF.

This clonotype was observed many times. Written as DNA, the CDR3 is TGTGCCAGCAGTGAGGGGGCTCTCACCGGGGAGCTGTTTTTT. Translation: CASSEGALTGELFF. The V gene is TRBV2, the J gene TRBJ2-2; D may be TRBD1 (6 bases). Between the trimmed V and J ends, which lost 3 bases and 4 bases, there was a span of 9 bases. The germline V gene has CDR1 SNHLY and CDR2 FYNNEI. There are 14 residues in the CDR3.

This clonotype was recorded at least ten times. This sequence joins TRBV12-3 or TRBV12-4 and TRBJ1-1, with 7 nucleotides matching TRBD1. V lost 0 bases and J lost 7; bases outside the gene matches: 8. The CDR3 extends over 15 amino acids. CDR3 sequence reads: CASSLAHRGPNEAFF. The CDR3 DNA reads as TGTGCCAGCAGTTTAGCCCACAGGGGACCCAATGAAGCTTTCTTT.

This clonotype was observed many times. V is TRBV27 and J is TRBJ1-6; unclear D gene. The CDR3 consists of 14 residues. V lost 7 bases to trimming and J lost 10 bases, with 17 bases between them. Germline values: CDR1 MNHEY, CDR2 SMNVEV (reference sequence). CDR3 sequence: CASTRDISLSPLHF. The CDR3, as DNA: TGTGCCAGCACCCGAGACATATCCCTGTCACCCCTCCACTTT.

There are many counts of this clonotype. The chain couples TRBV5-8 to TRBJ2-7, with no clear D. Germline CDR1 reads SGHTS; CDR2 reads YDEGEE. The CDR3 spans 15 residues. With 0 bases removed from V and 0 bases from J, the gap between germline ends came to 10 bases. CDR3 nucleotide sequence: TGTGCCAGCAGCTTGGGTGCTTCCGGCTCCTACGAGCAGTACTTC. It codes for CASSLGASGSYEQYF.

In this sample, this clonotype turned up many times. The chain uses TRBV6-2 or TRBV6-3 and TRBJ1-1; D is uncertain. CDR3 length: 14 amino acids. Trimming stripped 1 base from V and 8 bases from J, with 14 bases between. Germline-derived CDR1 and CDR2 are MNHEY and SVGEGT. The CDR3 region has the DNA TGTGCCAGCAGTTACTTAATGGTCGGTTTGGAAGCTTTCTTT. Its translation is CASSYLMVGLEAFF.

This clonotype was counted many times. The chain recombines TRBV20-1 with TRBJ2-2; possible D gene TRBD1, 5 bases. V shed 5 bases and J shed 6 bases, with 16 bases lying between them. Germline-derived CDR1 and CDR2 are DFQATT and SNEGSKA (reference sequence). The CDR3 covers 14 residues. The CDR3 sequence: CSALQGTTPGELFF. CDR3 in DNA: TGCAGTGCTCTCCAGGGAACTACTCCCGGGGAGCTGTTTTTT.

A few counts support this clonotype. The rearrangement links TRBV3-1 to TRBJ2-7; D may correspond to TRBD1 or TRBD2 (5 bases each). Germline loops: CDR1 LGHDT, CDR2 YNNKEL (reference sequence). This CDR3 has 14 residues. V was clipped by 4 bases and J by 1 base, with 11 bases between them. CDR3 amino acids: CASSRIWGSYEQYF. As DNA, the CDR3 is TGTGCCAGCAGCCGGATCTGGGGGTCCTACGAGCAGTACTTC.